These 10 T cell receptor beta chains originate from one sample sequenced in a study of T cells in tuberculosis. This table comes from immunoSEQ multiplex PCR, and its TCRdb copy is limited to in-frame clones, with some not included. The table records around 38,000 clones, roughly 92% of them present only once. Sequences were obtained from PBMCs. The origin of the receptors is a donor aged 10-29 years with latent tuberculosis or without tuberculosis infection.

V gene TRBV6-5 combines with J gene TRBJ2-1; maybe TRBD2 (6 bases). Germline V CDR1 and CDR2: MNHEY, SVGAGI. Trimming took 7 bases from V and 6 from J, leaving 16 bases between them. The CDR3 covers 14 residues. CDR3 loop: CASTPGSGSNEQFF. CDR3 nucleotide sequence: TGTGCCAGCACCCCGGGCTCCGGGAGCAATGAGCAGTTCTTC.

The J gene is TRBJ1-2, the V gene TRBV5-6; D unclear. V was trimmed by 0 bases and J by 3 bases, leaving 6 bases between them. This CDR3 contains 13 residues. Per germline, CDR1 SGHDT and CDR2 YYEEEE. The CDR3 region is CASSLGGDYGYTF. The CDR3 coding sequence is TGTGCCAGCAGCTTGGGAGGCGACTATGGCTACACCTTC.

The chain is built from TRBV6-5 and TRBJ2-2; maybe TRBD2 (5 bases). Trimming shortened V by 5 bases and J by 6 bases, and 16 bases separated the two germline ends. Germline CDR1 reads MNHEY; CDR2 reads SVGAGI. This CDR3 is built from 15 residues. CDR3 protein: CASSHRGGLPGELFF. The CDR3 nucleotides are TGTGCCAGCAGTCATCGGGGTGGGTTGCCCGGGGAGCTGTTTTTT.

This clone was detected only a few times. The chain combines TRBV5-5 with TRBJ1-2, with TRBD1 matching over 10 bases. V shed 5 bases and J 9 bases; nucleotides not matched to a gene: 10. CDR1 SGHKS and CDR2 YYEKEE come from the germline V gene (reference sequence). The CDR3 contains 14 residues. The CDR3 DNA is TGTGCCAGCAGACCGTGGGACAGGGGACATCGCTACACCTTC. This sequence encodes CASRPWDRGHRYTF.

This chain uses TRBV6-1 with TRBJ1-2, with TRBD1 matching 9 bases. Germline V gene data show CDR1 as MNHNS and CDR2 as SASEGT. V dropped 3 bases and J dropped 10; count of bases not matched to a gene: 6. The CDR3 is 13 amino acids. In DNA, the CDR3 is TGTGCCAGCAGTGAGGGGGACAGGGTCGACTACACCTTC. Amino acid sequence: CASSEGDRVDYTF.

The genes are TRBV7-2 and TRBJ2-1; 8 nucleotides match TRBD2. The CDR3 contains 19 residues. The V gene's germline CDR1 is SGHTA and CDR2 FQGNSA. J lost 1 base, V lost 1 base, and 12 bases had no gene match. The CDR3 protein is CASSLGVFFSGDSYNEQFF. CDR3 coding DNA: TGTGCCAGCAGCTTAGGGGTATTTTTTAGCGGGGATTCCTACAATGAGCAGTTCTTC.

The chain has TRBV5-1 and TRBJ2-7, with 9 bases identical to TRBD1. The CDR3 consists of 14 residues. The V segment lost 3 bases and the J segment 3 bases; nucleotides outside the gene matches: 4. Germline loops: CDR1 SGHRS, CDR2 YFSETQ. CDR3 region: CASSSPDRGYEQYF. CDR3 in DNA: TGCGCCAGCAGCTCCCCGGACAGGGGCTACGAGCAGTACTTC.

The chain is built from TRBV7-2 and TRBJ1-1, with a possible D match to TRBD1 (5 bases). The CDR3 has 12 amino acids. The germline V gene encodes CDR1 SGHTA and CDR2 FQGNSA. The V and J ends lost 8 bases and 4 bases respectively, with 11 bases between them. In DNA, the CDR3 is TGTGCCAGCGGGAGGGGTGTCACTGAAGCTTTCTTT. It specifies CASGRGVTEAFF.

The rearrangement links TRBV2 to TRBJ2-1, with no clear D. From germline, CDR1 is SNHLY and CDR2 FYNNEI. CDR3 length: 13 residues. Trimming left V 4 bases short and J 5 bases short, with 9 bases between. As DNA, the CDR3 is TGTGCCAGCAGTGCTGAGGTAAACAATGAGCAGTTCTTC. Its protein product is CASSAEVNNEQFF.

The chain uses TRBV19 and TRBJ2-7; D call uncertain. Germline CDR1 LNHDA, CDR2 SQIVND (reference sequence). This CDR3 region has 14 residues. The germline V and J ends were trimmed by 1 base and 2 bases, with 9 bases remaining between them. CDR3 coding DNA: TGTGCCAGTAGTATAGCTCTAGAAACCTACGAGCAGTACTTC. This sequence encodes CASSIALETYEQYF. Full variable domain (missing parts from reference TRBV19 and TRBJ2-7): DGGITQSPKYLFRKEGQNVTLSCEQNLNHDAMYWYRQDPGQGLRLIYYSQIVNDFQKGDIAEGYSVSREKKESFPLTVTSAQKNPTAFYLCASSIALETYEQYFGPGTRLTVT.